A selection of T cell receptor beta chains follows, all from one sample in a study of T cells in Graves' hyperthyroidism and ophthalmopathy. One entry per CDR3 protein, called by TCRdb with MiXCR from the multiplex PCR reads. The sample holds some 580,000 distinct CDR3 sequences; 16% are singletons and the top ten take roughly 3.3%. The sample taken for sequencing was blood. The receptor source for this set is a woman aged 40 to 49 with Graves' ophthalmopathy. Both conserved end residues are part of each CDR3. D genes are given only for firm matches.

v_gene: TRBV29-1; j_gene: TRBJ1-2; d_gene: NA; CDR3aa: CSVAGAVNYGYTF
v_gene: TRBV20-1; j_gene: TRBJ2-7; d_gene: TRBD1; CDR3aa: CSVPGQASYEQYF
v_gene: TRBV20-1; j_gene: TRBJ1-5; d_gene: NA; CDR3aa: CSARGAGGEPQHF
v_gene: TRBV15; j_gene: TRBJ2-3; d_gene: NA; CDR3aa: CATSRDYTDTQYF
v_gene: TRBV12-5; j_gene: TRBJ1-5; d_gene: TRBD1; CDR3aa: CASGLTGGYQPQHF
v_gene: TRBV7-8; j_gene: TRBJ1-3; d_gene: NA; CDR3aa: CASSSQFTIYF
v_gene: TRBV9; j_gene: TRBJ2-5; d_gene: NA; CDR3aa: CASSVVWDFETQYF
v_gene: TRBV7-8; j_gene: TRBJ2-7; d_gene: TRBD1; CDR3aa: CASSWDRSYEQYF
v_gene: TRBV6-1; j_gene: TRBJ2-2; d_gene: TRBD2; CDR3aa: CASSDGRRASGSWTGELFF
v_gene: TRBV5-1; j_gene: TRBJ2-5; d_gene: NA; CDR3aa: CASSLAERQTQYF
v_gene: TRBV10-3; j_gene: TRBJ1-1; d_gene: NA; CDR3aa: CAIQGDSSTEAFF
v_gene: TRBV7-2; j_gene: TRBJ2-3; d_gene: NA; CDR3aa: CASSTGWGELGTDTQYF
v_gene: TRBV7-9; j_gene: TRBJ2-3; d_gene: NA; CDR3aa: CASAYGNTDTQYF
v_gene: TRBV7-9; j_gene: TRBJ2-3; d_gene: NA; CDR3aa: CASSSTGKMADTQYF
v_gene: TRBV12-3/TRBV12-4; j_gene: TRBJ1-5; d_gene: TRBD1; CDR3aa: CASSRYGQGGNQPQHF
v_gene: TRBV12-3/TRBV12-4; j_gene: TRBJ1-1; d_gene: NA; CDR3aa: CASSSIARRAFF
v_gene: TRBV20-1; j_gene: TRBJ2-5; d_gene: NA; CDR3aa: CSARDDGAGRPETQYF